These 20 T cell receptor beta chains were all obtained from the same sample, sequenced in a study of cytomegalovirus exposure and HLA in healthy donors. The PCR contained 60 Vbeta and 13 Jbeta primers. TCRdb's copy holds only in-frame clones and misses some; the assay was immunoSEQ multiplex PCR. The table lists about 160,000 clones, approximately 80% of them singletons. The sample was PBMCs. The receptors originated from a man aged 50-59 years in good health and CMV-seropositive.

This chain links TRBV29-1 with TRBJ1-2; the match to TRBD1 covers 8 bases. With V trimmed by 3 bases and J by 6 bases, 6 bases remained unmatched. Looked up from germline, CDR1 is SQVTM and CDR2 is ANQGSEA. The CDR3 is 13 residues long. CDR3 sequence reads: CSVEGRGPDGYTF. The CDR3 coding sequence is TGCAGCGTTGAGGGCAGGGGGCCGGATGGCTACACCTTC.

A single count supports this clone. The chain uses TRBV11-2 and TRBJ2-3; 15 bases align to TRBD2. CDR1 is SGHAT, CDR2 FQNNGV, per germline. The V gene end was trimmed by 3 bases and the J gene end by 3 bases; junction bases not matched to a gene: 7. The CDR3 has 18 residues. The DNA for the CDR3 is TGTGCCAGCAGCTTGGGACTAGCGGGGGGTAGGGGGACAGATACGCAGTATTTT. It is translated as CASSLGLAGGRGTDTQYF.

The genes are TRBV9 and TRBJ2-5; 9 bases map to TRBD2. CDR1 SGDLS and CDR2 YYNGEE come from the germline V gene. The CDR3 length is 15 residues. Germline trimming cut 1 base from V and 5 bases from J; bases unmatched to any gene: 6. In nucleotides, the CDR3 is TGTGCCAGCAGCGTACGCGGGGGGGCGAAGGAGACCCAGTACTTC. Translation: CASSVRGGAKETQYF. The full variable domain, rest sourced from reference TRBV9 and TRBJ2-5, is DSGVTQTPKHLITATGQRVTLRCSPRSGDLSVYWYQQSLDQGLQFLIQYYNGEERAKGNILERFSAQQFPDLHSELNLSSLELGDSALYFCASSVRGGAKETQYFGPGTRLLVL.

The chain joins TRBV11-1 to TRBJ2-7; D is unresolved. Germline V gene data show CDR1 as SGHAT and CDR2 as FQDESV (reference sequence). This CDR3 has 14 amino acids. The germline V and J ends were trimmed by 5 bases and 0 bases, with 11 bases remaining between them. This CDR3 is CASSASHSSYEQYF. The CDR3 DNA follows: TGTGCCAGCAGCGCTTCGCACAGCTCCTACGAGCAGTACTTC.

Concerning this clone itself: This specimen includes other DNA sequences encoding the same CDR3. The rearrangement links TRBV4-3 to TRBJ1-5, with 7 nucleotides matching TRBD1. CDR1 and CDR2 (germline): LGHNA, YSLEER. The CDR3 covers 15 residues. J gave up 5 bases and V 4 bases, and 8 bases lay outside the gene matches. The CDR3 DNA reads as TGCGCCAGCAGCCGGCGCCGGGACAGCTATCAGCCCCAGCATTTT. Amino acid sequence: CASSRRRDSYQPQHF.

V usage is TRBV21-1 and J usage is TRBJ2-2; the D segment call TRBD2 is taken from the table without a DNA check. TRBV21-1 corresponds to a pseudogene. There are 17 residues in the CDR3. CDR3 in DNA: TGTGCCAGCAGCAAAGTGGCGCGGGGGGGCCGCGCCGGGGAGCTGTTTTTT. Amino acids: CASSKVARGGRAGELFF.

The chain is built from TRBV18 and TRBJ1-1; 8 bases line up with TRBD1. The CDR3 extends over 15 amino acids. J gave up 0 bases and V 2 bases, and 2 bases lay outside the gene matches. Per germline, CDR1 KGHSH and CDR2 LQKENI. The CDR3 nucleotides are TGTGCCAGCTCACCAGAGGACAGGGTGAACACTGAAGCTTTCTTT. Translating it yields CASSPEDRVNTEAFF.

CDR3 DNA: TGCGCCAGCAGCCCGGGGGTCCCCTACAATGAGCAGTTCTTC. Its protein product is CASSPGVPYNEQFF. The chain couples TRBV4-3 to TRBJ2-1; tentatively, D is TRBD2 (6 bases). Germline V gives CDR1 LGHNA, CDR2 YSLEER. Trimming took 4 bases from V and 2 from J, leaving 9 bases between them. The CDR3 covers 14 residues.

The gene calls are TRBV4-2 and TRBJ2-1; 7 bases align to TRBD2. Unmatched junction bases numbered 11, after V lost 0 bases and J lost 6 bases. The germline CDR1 and CDR2 sequences are LGHNA and YNFKEQ. The CDR3 has 17 residues. The CDR3 nucleotides are TGTGCCAGCAGCCAAGATTTGGCGGGGGACTACCTCAATGAGCAGTTCTTC. Its translation: CASSQDLAGDYLNEQFF.

The gene calls are TRBV2 and TRBJ2-3; tentative D call: TRBD2 (5 bases). The V end lost 9 bases, the J end lost 5 bases, and 9 bases lay between the germline ends. CDR1 and CDR2 from the germline V gene are SNHLY and FYNNEI. The CDR3 is 11 amino acids. The CDR3 sequence: CAREERDTQYF. CDR3 bases: TGTGCCAGGGAGGAGCGAGATACGCAGTATTTT.

The CDR3 reads CASSHGRAETQYF. The CDR3 DNA sequence: TGCGCCAGCAGCCACGGCAGGGCAGAGACCCAGTACTTC. The J gene is TRBJ2-5, the V gene TRBV4-1; D perhaps matches TRBD1 (5 bases). The germline V gene has CDR1 MGHRA and CDR2 YSYEKL. This CDR3 contains 13 residues. V was trimmed by 3 bases and J by 4 bases, leaving 9 bases between them.

The chain combines TRBV7-3 with TRBJ1-2, with D perhaps TRBD1 (6 bases). CDR3 length: 16 residues. V was pared by 5 bases and J by 8 bases, with 24 bases between. The germline V gene has CDR1 SGHTA and CDR2 FQGTGA. In DNA form, the CDR3 reads TGTGCCAGCAGCACACGAAGGGCTTGGGGGCGCGGAGGCTACACCTTC. Protein sequence: CASSTRRAWGRGGYTF.

The chain has TRBV23-1 and TRBJ2-7; TRBD1 is a possible D gene (5 bases). TRBV23-1 is annotated as an ORF whose role is uncertain. The CDR3 consists of 15 residues. V was shortened by 0 bases and J by 5 bases, with 14 bases between the two germline ends. The CDR3 loop is CASSQSRGGEDEQYF. DNA of the CDR3: TGCGCCAGCAGTCAATCAAGGGGTGGTGAGGACGAGCAGTACTTC.

The rearrangement links TRBV4-2 to TRBJ1-1, with TRBD1 identical over 7 bases. The CDR3 runs to 14 residues. V gave up 3 bases and J gave up 5 bases; unmatched junction bases: 6. Germline CDR1 is LGHNA and CDR2 is YNFKEQ. The CDR3 region has the DNA TGTGCCAGCAGCCAGTTACAGGGGAGGACTGAAGCTTTCTTT. Its protein product is CASSQLQGRTEAFF.

Only one count was recorded for this clone. The rearrangement uses TRBV4-1 and TRBJ2-5; 8 positions match TRBD2. V shed 0 bases and J 5 bases; nucleotides not matched to a gene: 14. The CDR3 runs 18 residues. The germline V gene has CDR1 MGHRA and CDR2 YSYEKL. The CDR3 reads CASSQDLWSGRAGETQYF. In DNA, the CDR3 is TGCGCCAGCAGCCAAGATCTCTGGTCCGGGAGGGCGGGGGAGACCCAGTACTTC.

The chain recombines TRBV6-1 with TRBJ1-6; D uncertain. Trimming took 4 bases from V and 4 from J, leaving 2 bases between them. Germline CDR1 is MNHNS and CDR2 is SASEGT. This CDR3 has 12 residues. CDR3 amino acids: CASSAYNSPLHF. The CDR3 DNA follows: TGTGCCAGCAGTGCTTATAATTCACCCCTCCACTTT.

The chain recombines TRBV5-1 with TRBJ2-2, with TRBD1 identical over 12 bases. This CDR3 has 16 residues. J was trimmed by 5 bases and V by 3 bases; bases with no gene match: 5. Germline-derived CDR1 and CDR2 are SGHRS and YFSETQ. The CDR3 DNA follows: TGCGCCAGCAGCTCGCCGGGACAGGGGGCTACCGGGGAGCTGTTTTTT. As protein: CASSSPGQGATGELFF.

The J gene is TRBJ1-1, the V gene TRBV6-1; 7 bases line up with TRBD1. V dropped 0 bases and J dropped 3; count of bases not matched to a gene: 7. Per the germline V gene, CDR1 is MNHNS and CDR2 is SASEGT. CDR3 length equals 16 residues. CDR3 sequence reads: CASSEALQGGYTEAFF. The CDR3 region has the DNA TGTGCCAGCAGTGAAGCCCTTCAGGGGGGCTACACTGAAGCTTTCTTT.

The chain combines TRBV19 with TRBJ2-7; D might be TRBD1 (5 bases). There are 14 residues in the CDR3. V was cut by 5 bases and J by 2 bases, with 13 bases left in between. Germline V lookup: CDR1 LNHDA, CDR2 SQIVND (reference sequence). The CDR3 DNA reads TGTGCCAGTAGTGGGGCGGCAGGTCCCTACGAGCAGTACTTC. This sequence encodes CASSGAAGPYEQYF.

The chain uses TRBV4-3 and TRBJ2-1; D gene unclear. Trimming shortened V by 0 bases and J by 1 base, and 7 bases separated the two germline ends. Germline loops: CDR1 LGHNA, CDR2 YSLEER. The CDR3 totals 15 residues. The CDR3 protein is CASSQDWASYNEQFF. CDR3 bases: TGCGCCAGCAGCCAAGATTGGGCATCCTACAATGAGCAGTTCTTC.